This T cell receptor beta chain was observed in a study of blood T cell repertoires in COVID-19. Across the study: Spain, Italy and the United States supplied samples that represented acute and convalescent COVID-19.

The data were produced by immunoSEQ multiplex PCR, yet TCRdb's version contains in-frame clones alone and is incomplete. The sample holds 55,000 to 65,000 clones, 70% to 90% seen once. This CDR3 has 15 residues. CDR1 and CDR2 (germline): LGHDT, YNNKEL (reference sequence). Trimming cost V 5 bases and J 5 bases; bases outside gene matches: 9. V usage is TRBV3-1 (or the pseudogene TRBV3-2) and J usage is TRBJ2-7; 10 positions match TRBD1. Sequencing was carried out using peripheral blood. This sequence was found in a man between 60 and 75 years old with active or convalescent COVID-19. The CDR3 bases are TGTGCCAGCAGCAATCCGGGACAGGGGAACCACGAGCAGTACTTC. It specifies CASSNPGQGNHEQYF.